These 18 T cell receptor beta chains were sequenced from one sample in a study of CD8+ T cells in alopecia areata. Treatment indicated: oral pan-JAK inhibitor, 5-10 mg twice daily. Once RNA had been extracted, it was reverse transcribed into cDNA to act as the sequencing template. Generated by immunoSEQ multiplex PCR, the TCRdb table keeps only in-frame clones and is missing some. The table records roughly 140,000 clones, roughly 82% of them present only once. The material was CD8+ T cells sorted from blood, obtained at week 4, from a patient treated with tofacitinib. These receptor sequences come from a human donor with alopecia areata.

The J gene is TRBJ2-3, the V gene TRBV2, with a possible D match to TRBD2 (6 bases). Trimming cost V 0 bases and J 3 bases, with 7 bases left between them. Per the germline V gene, CDR1 is SNHLY and CDR2 is FYNNEI. The CDR3 has 14 amino acids. The CDR3, as DNA: TGTGCCAGCAGTGAAGCGCGGGGAACAGATACGCAGTATTTT. It specifies CASSEARGTDTQYF.

The V gene is TRBV19, the J gene TRBJ2-5; no clear D. In germline, CDR1 is LNHDA, CDR2 SQIVND (reference sequence). The CDR3 length is 13 residues. Trimming removed 4 bases from V and 2 bases from J, with 8 bases in between. The CDR3 is CASSTGYQETQYF. The CDR3 DNA follows: TGTGCCAGTAGTACCGGATATCAAGAGACCCAGTACTTC.

The rearrangement joins TRBV5-6 to TRBJ2-7; D gene ambiguous. From germline, CDR1 is SGHDT and CDR2 YYEEEE. V was shortened by 0 bases and J by 2 bases, with 9 bases between the two germline ends. This CDR3 region has 14 residues. CDR3 DNA sequence: TGTGCCAGCAGCTTGGCCAACAGAGCCTACGAGCAGTACTTC. It translates to CASSLANRAYEQYF.

This rearrangement joins TRBV4-3 to TRBJ2-7; 7 positions match TRBD1. Germline V gene sequence: CDR1 LGHNA, CDR2 YSLEER. This CDR3 is built from 14 residues. Germline trimming cut 4 bases from V and 1 base from J; bases unmatched to any gene: 4. CDR3 protein: CASSPKTGSYEQYF. The CDR3 nucleotides are TGCGCCAGCAGCCCGAAGACAGGGTCCTACGAGCAGTACTTC.

This CDR3 reads CASSVGTEYGYTF. The DNA of the CDR3 is TGTGCCAGCAGTGTCGGGACAGAGTATGGCTACACCTTC. The chain couples TRBV6-5 to TRBJ1-2; 7 bases are shared with TRBD1. Germline CDR1 and CDR2: MNHEY and SVGAGI. V shed 5 bases and J 5 bases; nucleotides not matched to a gene: 5. This CDR3 contains 13 residues.

The chain links TRBV7-2 to TRBJ2-7; tentatively, D is TRBD1 (6 bases). The length of the CDR3 is 13 residues. V was clipped by 9 bases and J by 0 bases, with 12 bases between them. CDR1 is SGHTA and CDR2 is FQGNSA in the germline V gene. The CDR3 nucleotides read TGTGCCAGTCGAACAGGGTACTCCTACGAGCAGTACTTC. Translating it yields CASRTGYSYEQYF.

The rearrangement joins TRBV7-2 to TRBJ2-7; D unclear. CDR1 and CDR2 (germline): SGHTA, FQGNSA. The CDR3 is 13 residues long. Between the trimmed V and J ends, which lost 8 bases and 3 bases, there was a span of 14 bases. CDR3 nucleotides: TGTGCCAGCCGTGTGGTAGATCGCTACGAGCAGTACTTC. Protein product: CASRVVDRYEQYF. Using reference TRBV7-2 and TRBJ2-7 for the parts outside the CDR3, the full variable domain is GAGVSQSPSNKVTEKGKDVELRCDPISGHTALYWYRQSLGQGLEFLIYFQGNSAPDKSGLPSDRFSAERTGGSVSTLTIQRTQQEDSAVYLCASRVVDRYEQYFGPGTRLTVT.

This rearrangement joins TRBV19 to TRBJ1-4; D is unresolved. The CDR3 spans 14 residues. Germline assignment: CDR1 LNHDA and CDR2 SQIVND (reference sequence). The V gene lost 9 bases and the J gene lost 2 bases, with 13 bases spanning the gap. The CDR3 nucleotides read TGTGCCAGCGGAGTCGTCGCCACTAATGAAAAACTGTTTTTT. This encodes CASGVVATNEKLFF.

There are a few counts of this clone. This chain links TRBV29-1 with TRBJ2-7; 11 nucleotides align to TRBD1. Germline CDR1 SQVTM, CDR2 ANQGSEA. V was clipped by 5 bases and J by 1 base; unmatched bases: 4. The CDR3 has 14 amino acids. CDR3 protein: CSVFGTGGSYEQYF. Written as DNA, the CDR3 is TGCAGCGTTTTTGGGACAGGGGGGTCCTACGAGCAGTACTTC.

The chain is built from TRBV6-5 and TRBJ2-2, with D tentatively TRBD1 or TRBD2 (5 bases each). Germline-derived CDR1 and CDR2 are MNHEY and SVGAGI. The CDR3 is 14 amino acids. Trimming left V 0 bases short and J 7 bases short, with 9 bases between. CDR3: CASSYSGDGGELFF. The CDR3 coding sequence is TGTGCCAGCAGTTACTCGGGGGATGGCGGGGAGCTGTTTTTT.

The rearrangement joins TRBV5-6 to TRBJ1-6; D gene unclear. The CDR3 totals 12 residues. Germline V CDR1 and CDR2: SGHDT, YYEEEE. V lost 0 bases to trimming and J lost 8 bases, with 3 bases between them. In nucleotides, the CDR3 is TGTGCCAGCAGCTTGGTTGATTCACCCCTCCACTTT. Translated, it gives CASSLVDSPLHF.

The chain uses TRBV7-9 and TRBJ2-4; TRBD1 or TRBD2 may be the D gene (5 bases each). Deletions cut 4 bases from V and 6 bases from J, with 19 bases between. Per germline, CDR1 SEHNR and CDR2 FQNEAQ (reference sequence). CDR3 length: 16 amino acids. CDR3 protein: CASSYVGPEGGNIQYF. DNA of the CDR3: TGTGCCAGCAGCTACGTGGGGCCTGAGGGTGGAAACATTCAGTACTTC.

Turning to this clone: The sample has other DNA sequences that encode this CDR3 too. This chain links TRBV29-1 with TRBJ1-1; D not resolved. CDR1 and CDR2 (germline): SQVTM, ANQGSEA. The CDR3 sequence is 11 residues long. Trimming cost V 7 bases and J 0 bases, with 6 bases left between them. The CDR3 bases are TGCAGCGGGTACATGAACACTGAAGCTTTCTTT. Protein: CSGYMNTEAFF.

The chain has TRBV7-9 and TRBJ2-1; D may be TRBD1 (6 bases). The germline V gene encodes CDR1 SEHNR and CDR2 FQNEAQ (reference sequence). The germline V and J ends were trimmed by 2 bases and 0 bases, with 11 bases remaining between them. There are 16 residues in the CDR3. The CDR3 reads CASSLRGQSSYNEQFF. The CDR3 DNA reads TGTGCCAGCAGCTTAAGAGGACAGAGCTCCTACAATGAGCAGTTCTTC.

This clone was counted a few times. The genes are TRBV7-2 and TRBJ1-5; possibly TRBD1 for D (5 bases). Germline CDR1 is SGHTA and CDR2 is FQGNSA. Trimming removed 1 base from V and 4 bases from J, with 14 bases in between. The CDR3 is 16 residues long. The CDR3 protein is CASSLVGTGGNQPQHF. The CDR3 nucleotides are TGTGCCAGCAGCTTAGTCGGCACAGGTGGTAATCAGCCCCAGCATTTT.

The V gene is TRBV29-1, the J gene TRBJ2-2, with D possibly being TRBD1 (5 bases). Germline CDR1 SQVTM, CDR2 ANQGSEA. V was trimmed by 2 bases and J by 5 bases, leaving 9 bases between them. The CDR3 extends over 13 amino acids. The CDR3 DNA reads TGCAGCGTTGAAATGGGGCATACCGGGGAGCTGTTTTTT. This sequence encodes CSVEMGHTGELFF.

The J gene is TRBJ2-7, the V gene TRBV14, with D possibly matching TRBD1 (6 bases). Germline CDR1 SGHDN, CDR2 FVKESK. Between the trimmed V and J ends, which lost 4 bases and 2 bases, there was a span of 9 bases. The CDR3 runs 13 residues. The CDR3 DNA is TGTGCCAGCAGCCCCTACAGGGCCTACGAGCAGTACTTC. Translating gives CASSPYRAYEQYF. Combining the CDR3 with reference TRBV14 and TRBJ2-7 gives the whole variable domain EAGVTQFPSHSVIEKGQTVTLRCDPISGHDNLYWYRRVMGKEIKFLLHFVKESKQDESGMPNNRFLAERTGGTYSTLKVQPAELEDSGVYFCASSPYRAYEQYFGPGTRLTVT.

The chain has TRBV15 and TRBJ2-5; the D gene is possibly TRBD2 (5 bases). The CDR3 runs 16 residues. The germline CDR1 and CDR2 sequences are LNHNV and YYDKDF (reference sequence). Trimming shortened V by 3 bases and J by 0 bases, and 14 bases separated the two germline ends. CDR3 sequence (DNA): TGTGCCACCAGCAGCGGGGAGTCGCCCTACCAAGAGACCCAGTACTTC. This encodes CATSSGESPYQETQYF. Looking up the rest from reference TRBV15 and TRBJ2-5 gives the full variable domain: DAMVIQNPRYQVTQFGKPVTLSCSQTLNHNVMYWYQQKSSQAPKLLFHYYDKDFNNEADTPDNFQSRRPNTSFCFLDIRSPGLGDTAMYLCATSSGESPYQETQYFGPGTRLLVL.